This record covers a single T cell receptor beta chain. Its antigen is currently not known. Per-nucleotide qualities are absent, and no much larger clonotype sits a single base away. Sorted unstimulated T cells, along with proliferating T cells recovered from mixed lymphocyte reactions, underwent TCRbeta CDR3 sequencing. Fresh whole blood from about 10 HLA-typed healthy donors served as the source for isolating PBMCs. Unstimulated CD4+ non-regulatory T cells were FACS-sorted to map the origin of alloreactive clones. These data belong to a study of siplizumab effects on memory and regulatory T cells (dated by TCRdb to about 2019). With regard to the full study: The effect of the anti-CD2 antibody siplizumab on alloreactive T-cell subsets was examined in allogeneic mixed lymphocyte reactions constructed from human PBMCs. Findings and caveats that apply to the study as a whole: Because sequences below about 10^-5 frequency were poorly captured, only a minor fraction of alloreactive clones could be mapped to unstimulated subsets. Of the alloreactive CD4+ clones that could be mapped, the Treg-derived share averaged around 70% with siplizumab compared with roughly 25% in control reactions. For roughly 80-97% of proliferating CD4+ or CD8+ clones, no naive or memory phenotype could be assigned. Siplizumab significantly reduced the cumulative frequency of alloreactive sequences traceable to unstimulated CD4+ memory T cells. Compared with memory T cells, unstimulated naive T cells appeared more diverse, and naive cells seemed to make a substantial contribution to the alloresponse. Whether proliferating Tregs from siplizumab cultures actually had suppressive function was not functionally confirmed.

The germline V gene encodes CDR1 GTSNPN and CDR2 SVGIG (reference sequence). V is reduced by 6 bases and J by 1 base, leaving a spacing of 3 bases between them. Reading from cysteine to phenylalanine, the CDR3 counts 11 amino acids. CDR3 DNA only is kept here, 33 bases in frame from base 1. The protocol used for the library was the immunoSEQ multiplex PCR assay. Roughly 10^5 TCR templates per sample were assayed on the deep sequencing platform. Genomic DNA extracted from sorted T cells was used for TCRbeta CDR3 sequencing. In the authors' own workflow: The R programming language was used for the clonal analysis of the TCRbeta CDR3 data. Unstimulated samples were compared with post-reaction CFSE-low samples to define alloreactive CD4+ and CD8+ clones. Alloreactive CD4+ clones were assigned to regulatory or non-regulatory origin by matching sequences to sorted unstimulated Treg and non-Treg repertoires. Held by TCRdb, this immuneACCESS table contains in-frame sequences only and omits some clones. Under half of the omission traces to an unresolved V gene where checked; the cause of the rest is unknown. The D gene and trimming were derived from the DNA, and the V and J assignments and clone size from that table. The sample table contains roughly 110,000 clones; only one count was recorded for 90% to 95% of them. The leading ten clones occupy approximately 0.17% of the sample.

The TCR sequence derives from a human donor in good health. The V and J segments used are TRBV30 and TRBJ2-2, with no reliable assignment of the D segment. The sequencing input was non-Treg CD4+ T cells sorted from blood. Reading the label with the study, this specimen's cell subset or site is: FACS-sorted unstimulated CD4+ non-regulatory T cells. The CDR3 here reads CACENTGELFF. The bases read TGTGCCTGTGAGAACACCGGGGAGCTGTTTTTT.